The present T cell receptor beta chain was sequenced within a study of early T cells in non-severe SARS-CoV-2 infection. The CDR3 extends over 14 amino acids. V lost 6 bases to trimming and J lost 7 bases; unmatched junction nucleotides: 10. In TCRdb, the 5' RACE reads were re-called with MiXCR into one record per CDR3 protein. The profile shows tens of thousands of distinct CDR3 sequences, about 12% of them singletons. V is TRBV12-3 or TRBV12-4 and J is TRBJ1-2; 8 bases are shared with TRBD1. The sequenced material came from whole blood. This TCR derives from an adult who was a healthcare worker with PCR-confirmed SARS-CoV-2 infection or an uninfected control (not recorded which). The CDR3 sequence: CASSFRTGSAGYTF. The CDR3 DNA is TGTGCCAGCAGCTTCCGGACAGGGAGCGCTGGCTACACCTTC.